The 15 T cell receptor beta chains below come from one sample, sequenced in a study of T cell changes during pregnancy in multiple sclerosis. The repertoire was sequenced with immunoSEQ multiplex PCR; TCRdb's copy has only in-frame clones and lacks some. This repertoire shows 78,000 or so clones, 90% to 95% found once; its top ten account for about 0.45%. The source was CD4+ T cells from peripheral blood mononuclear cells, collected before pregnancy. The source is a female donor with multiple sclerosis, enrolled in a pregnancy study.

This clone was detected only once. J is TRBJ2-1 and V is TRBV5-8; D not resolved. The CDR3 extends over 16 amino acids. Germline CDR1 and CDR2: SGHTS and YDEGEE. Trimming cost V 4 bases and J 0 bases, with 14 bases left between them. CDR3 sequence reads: CASSRRDTSSYNEQFF. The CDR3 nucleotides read TGTGCCAGCAGCCGTCGAGACACCAGCTCCTACAATGAGCAGTTCTTC.

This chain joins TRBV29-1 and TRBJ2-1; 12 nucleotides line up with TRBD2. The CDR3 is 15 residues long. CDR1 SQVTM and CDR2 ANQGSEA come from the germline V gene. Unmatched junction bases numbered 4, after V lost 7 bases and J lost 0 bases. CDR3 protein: CSAGLAGSSYNEQFF. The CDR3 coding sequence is TGCAGCGCCGGACTAGCGGGGAGCTCCTACAATGAGCAGTTCTTC.

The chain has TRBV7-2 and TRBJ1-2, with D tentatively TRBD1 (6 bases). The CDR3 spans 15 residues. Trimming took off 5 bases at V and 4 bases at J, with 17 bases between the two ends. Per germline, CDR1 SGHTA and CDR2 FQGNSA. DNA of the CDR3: TGTGCCAGCAGCCCAACAACCCAGACAGGCTATGGCTACACCTTC. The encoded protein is CASSPTTQTGYGYTF.

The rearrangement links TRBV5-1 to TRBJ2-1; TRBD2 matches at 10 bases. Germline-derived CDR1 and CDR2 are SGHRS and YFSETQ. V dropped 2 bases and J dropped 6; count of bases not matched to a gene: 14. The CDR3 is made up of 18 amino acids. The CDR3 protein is CASSFKNFRTSGVNEQFF. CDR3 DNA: TGCGCCAGCAGCTTCAAGAATTTTCGGACTAGCGGTGTCAATGAGCAGTTCTTC.

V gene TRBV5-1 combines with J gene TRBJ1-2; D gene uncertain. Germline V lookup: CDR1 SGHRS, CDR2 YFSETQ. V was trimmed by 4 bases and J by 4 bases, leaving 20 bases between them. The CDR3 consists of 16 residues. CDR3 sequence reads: CASSIEVDGWIYGYTF. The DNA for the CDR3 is TGCGCCAGCAGCATTGAGGTTGACGGATGGATCTATGGCTACACCTTC.

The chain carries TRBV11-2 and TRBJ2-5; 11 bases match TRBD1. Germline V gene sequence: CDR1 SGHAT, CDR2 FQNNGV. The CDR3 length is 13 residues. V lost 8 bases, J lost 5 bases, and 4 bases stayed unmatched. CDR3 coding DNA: TGTGCCAGCGGACAGGGGGCAAGGGAGACCCAGTACTTC. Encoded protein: CASGQGARETQYF. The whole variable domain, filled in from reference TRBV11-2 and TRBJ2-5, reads EAGVAQSPRYKIIEKRQSVAFWCNPISGHATLYWYQQILGQGPKLLIQFQNNGVVDDSQLPKDRFSAERLKGVDSTLKIQPAKLEDSAVYLCASGQGARETQYFGPGTRLLVL.

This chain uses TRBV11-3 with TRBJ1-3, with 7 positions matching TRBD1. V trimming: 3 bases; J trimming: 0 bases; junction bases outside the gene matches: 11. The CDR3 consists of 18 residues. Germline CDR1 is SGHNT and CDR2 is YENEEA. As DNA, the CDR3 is TGTGCCAGCAGCTTTAGGACAGGAAAGTTTTACTCTGGAAACACCATATATTTT. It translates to CASSFRTGKFYSGNTIYF.

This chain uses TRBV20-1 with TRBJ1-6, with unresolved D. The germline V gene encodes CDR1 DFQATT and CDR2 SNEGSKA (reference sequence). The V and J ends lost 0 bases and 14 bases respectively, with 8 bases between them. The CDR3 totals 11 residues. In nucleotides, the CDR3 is TGCAGTGCTAGAGATCGGCGGGCCCTCCACTTT. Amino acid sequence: CSARDRRALHF.

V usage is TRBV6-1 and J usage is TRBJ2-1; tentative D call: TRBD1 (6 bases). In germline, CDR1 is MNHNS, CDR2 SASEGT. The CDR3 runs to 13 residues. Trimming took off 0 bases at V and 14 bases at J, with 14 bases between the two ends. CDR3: CASSEAPNRVEFF. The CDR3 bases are TGTGCCAGCAGTGAAGCGCCCAACAGGGTGGAGTTCTTC.

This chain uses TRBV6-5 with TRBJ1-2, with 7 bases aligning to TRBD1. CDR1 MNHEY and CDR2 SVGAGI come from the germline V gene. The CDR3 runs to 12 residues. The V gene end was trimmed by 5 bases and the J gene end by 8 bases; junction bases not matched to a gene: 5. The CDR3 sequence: CASSPTGLGYTF. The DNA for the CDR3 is TGTGCCAGCAGTCCGACAGGGCTCGGCTACACCTTC.

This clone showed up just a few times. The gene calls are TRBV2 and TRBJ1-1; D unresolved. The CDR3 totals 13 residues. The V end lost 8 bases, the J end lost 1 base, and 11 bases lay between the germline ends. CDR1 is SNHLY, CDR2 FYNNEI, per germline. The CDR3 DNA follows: TGTGCCAGCCGAAAATCAGGGAACACTGAAGCTTTCTTT. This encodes CASRKSGNTEAFF.

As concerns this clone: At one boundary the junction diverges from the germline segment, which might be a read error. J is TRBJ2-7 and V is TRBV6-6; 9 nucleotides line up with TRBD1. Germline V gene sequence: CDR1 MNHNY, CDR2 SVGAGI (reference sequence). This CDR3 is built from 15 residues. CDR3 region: CASSYSGTGIHEQHF. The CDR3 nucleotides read TGTGCCAGCAGTTACTCCGGGACAGGGATTCACGAGCAGCACTTC.

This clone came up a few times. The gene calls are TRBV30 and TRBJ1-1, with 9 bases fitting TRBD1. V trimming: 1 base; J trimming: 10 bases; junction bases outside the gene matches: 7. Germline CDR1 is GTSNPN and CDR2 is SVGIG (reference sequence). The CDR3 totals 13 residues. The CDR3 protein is CAWSGQGETRAFF. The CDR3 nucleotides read TGTGCCTGGAGTGGACAGGGGGAAACGCGAGCTTTCTTT. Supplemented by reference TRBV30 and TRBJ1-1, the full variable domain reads SQTIHQWPATLVQPVGSPLSLECTVEGTSNPNLYWYRQAAGRGLQLLFYSVGIGQISSEVPQNLSASRPQDRQFILSSKKLLLSDSGFYLCAWSGQGETRAFFGQGTRLTVV.

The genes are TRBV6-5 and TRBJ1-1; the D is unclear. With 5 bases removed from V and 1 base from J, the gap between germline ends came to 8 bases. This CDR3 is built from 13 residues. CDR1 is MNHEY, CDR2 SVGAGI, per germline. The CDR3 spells CASSLRENTEAFF. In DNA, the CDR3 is TGTGCCAGCAGTCTGAGGGAGAACACTGAAGCTTTCTTT.

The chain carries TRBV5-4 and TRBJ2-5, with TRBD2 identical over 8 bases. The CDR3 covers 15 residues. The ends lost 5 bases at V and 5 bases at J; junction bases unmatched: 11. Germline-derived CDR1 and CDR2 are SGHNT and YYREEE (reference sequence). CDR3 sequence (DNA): TGTGCCAGCAGTTCCACGGGGGGGCCGGGTGAGACCCAGTACTTC. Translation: CASSSTGGPGETQYF.